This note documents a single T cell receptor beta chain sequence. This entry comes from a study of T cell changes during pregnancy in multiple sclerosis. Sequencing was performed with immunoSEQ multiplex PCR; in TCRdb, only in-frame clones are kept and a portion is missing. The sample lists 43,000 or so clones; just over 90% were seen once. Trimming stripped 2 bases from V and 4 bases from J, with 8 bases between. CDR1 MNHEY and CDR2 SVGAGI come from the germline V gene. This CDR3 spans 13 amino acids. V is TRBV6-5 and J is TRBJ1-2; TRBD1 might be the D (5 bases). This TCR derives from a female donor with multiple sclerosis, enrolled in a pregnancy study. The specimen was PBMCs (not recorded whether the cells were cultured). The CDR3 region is CASSYADTYGYTF. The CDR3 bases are TGTGCCAGCAGTTACGCGGACACCTATGGCTACACCTTC.